Shown below are 14 T cell receptor beta chains from a single sample sequenced in a study of cytotoxic CD8 clonotypes in ibrutinib-treated CLL. The table came from immunoSEQ multiplex PCR; TCRdb's copy has only in-frame clones and leaves some out. Altogether nearly 300,000 clones are present, around 77% being singletons, with the ten largest covering roughly 6%. The sample here was PBMCs, taken at disease progression, from a patient treated with ibrutinib. The receptors come from a human donor with chronic lymphocytic leukemia.

The CDR3 loop is CASSLPSFSYNEQFF. The CDR3 coding sequence is TGTGCCAGCAGCCTCCCAAGCTTTTCCTACAATGAGCAGTTCTTC. This sequence joins TRBV13 and TRBJ2-1; D is uncertain. V gave up 5 bases and J gave up 1 base, with 12 bases separating them. Germline-derived CDR1 and CDR2 are PRHDT and FYEKMQ (reference sequence). CDR3 size: 15 residues.

The chain has TRBV6-5 and TRBJ2-3, with TRBD2 identical over 9 bases. The CDR3 is made up of 15 amino acids. From germline, CDR1 is MNHEY and CDR2 SVGAGI. With V trimmed by 0 bases and J by 7 bases, 5 bases remained unmatched. The CDR3: CASSYSLAGIHTQYF. The DNA of the CDR3 is TGTGCCAGCAGTTACTCGCTAGCGGGGATTCATACGCAGTATTTT.

The chain carries TRBV28 and TRBJ2-7; the D is unclear. Between the trimmed V and J ends, which lost 6 bases and 2 bases, there was a span of 11 bases. Germline assignment: CDR1 MDHEN and CDR2 SYDVKM. The CDR3 loop spans 13 amino acids. CDR3 amino acids: CASRRAVTYEQYF. In nucleotides, the CDR3 is TGTGCCAGCAGAAGGGCGGTGACCTACGAGCAGTACTTC.

V and J are TRBV7-7 and TRBJ2-7; the match to TRBD1 covers 8 bases. Trimming took 6 bases from V and 2 from J; bases not matched to a gene: 6. The V gene's germline CDR1 is SSHAT and CDR2 FNYEAQ (reference sequence). This CDR3 contains 14 residues. The DNA of the CDR3 is TGTGCCAGCAGTCCCGGACAGGGTCCCTACGAGCAGTACTTC. It specifies CASSPGQGPYEQYF.

A remark on this clone: At the DNA level, this CDR3 is encoded by other sequences in the same sample as well. This chain connects TRBV11-3 to TRBJ1-1, with D possibly TRBD1 on 5 matching bases. CDR1 SGHNT and CDR2 YENEEA come from the germline V gene. The CDR3 spans 13 residues. V was cut by 3 bases and J by 1 base, with 6 bases left in between. In DNA form, the CDR3 reads TGTGCCAGCAGCTTGGGGGGGAACACTGAAGCTTTCTTT. Its translation is CASSLGGNTEAFF. The entire variable domain, with the rest obtained from reference TRBV11-3 and TRBJ1-1, is as follows: EAGVVQSPRYKIIEKKQPVAFWCNPISGHNTLYWYLQNLGQGPELLIRYENEEAVDDSQLPKDRFSAERLKGVDSTLKIQPAELGDSAVYLCASSLGGNTEAFFGQGTRLTVV.

The V and J genes are TRBV4-3 and TRBJ2-1; D is perhaps TRBD1 (6 bases). V was pared by 1 base and J by 6 bases, with 22 bases between. This CDR3 contains 18 residues. Germline V gives CDR1 LGHNA, CDR2 YSLEER. In DNA, the CDR3 is TGCGCCAGCAGCCAAGGTGGACAGTTCTCTTGGAAGGTCAATGAGCAGTTCTTC. It yields the protein CASSQGGQFSWKVNEQFF.

The rearrangement joins TRBV27 to TRBJ2-1; D may match TRBD1 or TRBD2 (5 bases each). The V end was cut by 7 bases, the J end by 0 bases, with 25 bases between. The CDR3 sequence is 19 residues long. Germline CDR1 reads MNHEY; CDR2 reads SMNVEV (reference sequence). CDR3 in DNA: TGTGCCAGCACAAATCGTCGGGGTGGGACCTTTAACTCCTACAATGAGCAGTTCTTC. It encodes CASTNRRGGTFNSYNEQFF.

The chain links TRBV6-1 to TRBJ2-1, with a tentative D call TRBD1 (6 bases). The CDR3 totals 14 residues. The V end lost 2 bases, the J end lost 8 bases, and 13 bases lay between the germline ends. The germline V gene encodes CDR1 MNHNS and CDR2 SASEGT. This CDR3 is CASSEQNSGDEQFF. For the CDR3, the DNA is TGTGCCAGCAGTGAACAAAACTCAGGGGATGAGCAGTTCTTC.

The rearrangement uses TRBV10-2 and TRBJ1-1; D may be TRBD1 (6 bases). Between the trimmed V and J ends, which lost 8 bases and 5 bases, there was a span of 15 bases. Germline assignment: CDR1 WSHSY and CDR2 SAAADI. This CDR3 comprises 13 residues. CDR3 bases: TGCGCCAGCCAGGACAGCTTTAGAACTGAAGCTTTCTTT. The encoded protein is CASQDSFRTEAFF.

This clone has a handful of counts. V is TRBV29-1 and J is TRBJ1-2; D is unresolved. The CDR3 is 8 residues long. Trimming stripped 0 bases from V and 13 bases from J, with 3 bases between. From germline, CDR1 is SQVTM and CDR2 ANQGSEA. DNA for the CDR3: TGCAGCGTTGAAGAAGGCACCTTC. Translating gives CSVEEGTF.

This clone was observed a handful of times. The rearrangement uses TRBV15 and TRBJ1-5; no firm D call. Trimming took off 1 base at V and 5 bases at J, with 15 bases between the two ends. Germline values: CDR1 LNHNV, CDR2 YYDKDF (reference sequence). This CDR3 contains 16 residues. DNA of the CDR3: TGTGCCACCAGCAGAGTCGGCGGCCCGACTTATCAGCCCCAGCATTTT. Translation: CATSRVGGPTYQPQHF.

In its sample, this clone was seen a few times. This same CDR3 is encoded by further DNA sequences in the sample. The V gene is TRBV7-6, the J gene TRBJ2-1; D is unclear. The germline gives CDR1 SGHVS, CDR2 FNYEAQ. This CDR3 region has 13 residues. Trimming cost V 3 bases and J 2 bases, with 5 bases left between them. The CDR3: CASSLTAYNEQFF. The CDR3 region has the DNA TGTGCCAGCAGCTTGACGGCCTACAATGAGCAGTTCTTC. Looking up the rest from reference TRBV7-6 and TRBJ2-1 gives the full variable domain: GAGVSQSPRYKVTKRGQDVALRCDPISGHVSLYWYRQALGQGPEFLTYFNYEAQQDKSGLPNDRFSAERPEGSISTLTIQRTEQRDSAMYRCASSLTAYNEQFFGPGTRLTVL.

The V and J genes are TRBV14 and TRBJ2-1, with D perhaps matching TRBD1 (6 bases). CDR3 length: 16 amino acids. Deletions cut 1 base from V and 7 bases from J, with 17 bases between. CDR1 and CDR2 (germline): SGHDN, FVKESK. The CDR3 loop reads CASSQVTGSVLNEQFF. DNA for the CDR3: TGTGCCAGCAGCCAAGTTACAGGGAGCGTGTTGAATGAGCAGTTCTTC.

The chain combines TRBV6-5 with TRBJ1-3; no clear D gene. This CDR3 is built from 14 residues. Germline V gives CDR1 MNHEY, CDR2 SVGAGI. Trimming removed 2 bases from V and 4 bases from J, with 9 bases in between. CDR3: CASSYGEPGNTIYF. The CDR3 nucleotides are TGTGCCAGCAGTTACGGGGAACCCGGAAACACCATATATTTT.